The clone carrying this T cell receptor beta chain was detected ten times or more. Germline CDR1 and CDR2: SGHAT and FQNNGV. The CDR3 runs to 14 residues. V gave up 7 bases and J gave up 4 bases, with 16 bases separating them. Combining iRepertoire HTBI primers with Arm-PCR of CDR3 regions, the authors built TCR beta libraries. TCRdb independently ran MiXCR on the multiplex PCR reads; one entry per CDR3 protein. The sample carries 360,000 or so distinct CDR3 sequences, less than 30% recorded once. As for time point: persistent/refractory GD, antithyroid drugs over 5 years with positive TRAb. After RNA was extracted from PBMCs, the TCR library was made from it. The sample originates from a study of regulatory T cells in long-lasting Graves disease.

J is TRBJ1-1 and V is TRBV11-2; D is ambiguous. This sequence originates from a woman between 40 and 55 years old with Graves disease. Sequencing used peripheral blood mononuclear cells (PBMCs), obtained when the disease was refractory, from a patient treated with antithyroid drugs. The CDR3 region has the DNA TGTGCCAGCACTTCGTTCTTCGGAAGCACTGAAGCTTTCTTT. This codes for CASTSFFGSTEAFF.